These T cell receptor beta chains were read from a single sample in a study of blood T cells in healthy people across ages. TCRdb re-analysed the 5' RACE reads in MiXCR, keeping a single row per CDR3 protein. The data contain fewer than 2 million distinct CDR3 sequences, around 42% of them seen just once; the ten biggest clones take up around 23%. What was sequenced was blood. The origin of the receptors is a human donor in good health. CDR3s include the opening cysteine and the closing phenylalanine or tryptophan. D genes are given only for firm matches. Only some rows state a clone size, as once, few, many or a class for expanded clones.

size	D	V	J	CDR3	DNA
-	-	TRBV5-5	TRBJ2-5	CASSDRGWRETQYF	TGTGCCAGCAGCGATCGGGGTTGGCGAGAGACCCAGTACTTC
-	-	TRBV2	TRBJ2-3	CASLGEVGAQYF	TGTGCCAGCCTTGGGGAGGTCGGGGCGCAGTATTTT
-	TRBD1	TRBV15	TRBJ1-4	CATSSPLRQGSEKLFF	TGTGCCACCAGCAGTCCCTTACGACAGGGGAGTGAAAAACTGTTTTTT
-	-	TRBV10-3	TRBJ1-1	CAISESVAAMRAFF	TGTGCCATCAGTGAGTCGGTCGCGGCGATGCGGGCTTTCTTT
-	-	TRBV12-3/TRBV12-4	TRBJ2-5	CASSFGQYQETQYF	TGTGCCAGCAGTTTTGGGCAGTACCAAGAGACCCAGTACTTC
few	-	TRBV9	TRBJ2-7	CASSTQGDGVEQYF	TGTGCCAGCAGCACCCAGGGAGATGGGGTCGAGCAGTACTTC
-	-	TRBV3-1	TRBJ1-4	CASSQDVRTLRIREKLFF	TGTGCCAGCAGCCAAGATGTACGGACACTGAGGATAAGGGAAAAACTGTTTTTT
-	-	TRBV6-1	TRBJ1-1	CASPEPGAVNTEAFF	TGTGCCAGCCCTGAACCCGGGGCGGTGAACACTGAAGCTTTCTTT
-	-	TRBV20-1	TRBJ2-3	CSASEGLGTQYF	TGCAGTGCTAGTGAAGGGTTGGGTACGCAGTATTTT
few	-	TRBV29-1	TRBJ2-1	CSVQGISYNEQFF	TGCAGCGTTCAAGGGATCTCCTACAATGAGCAGTTCTTC
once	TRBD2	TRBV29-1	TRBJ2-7	CSVEGRGGSGEQYF	TGCAGCGTTGAAGGACGGGGGGGTTCTGGCGAGCAGTACTTC
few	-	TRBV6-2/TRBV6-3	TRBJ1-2	CASSYSIPSEDYGYTF	TGTGCCAGCAGTTACTCGATCCCGAGCGAGGACTATGGCTACACCTTC
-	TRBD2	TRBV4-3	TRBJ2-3	CASSQDWSGGGLSTDTQYF	TGCGCCAGCAGCCAAGATTGGTCGGGCGGGGGACTTAGCACAGATACGCAGTATTTT
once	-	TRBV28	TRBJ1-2	CASSFAGTGYGYTF	TGTGCCAGCAGTTTTGCGGGGACGGGCTATGGCTACACCTTC
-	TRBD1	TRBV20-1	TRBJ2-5	CSVSRWDSQEAQYF	TGCAGTGTCTCCCGGTGGGACAGCCAAGAGGCCCAGTACTTC
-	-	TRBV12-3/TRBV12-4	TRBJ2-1	CASSQNRWSEQFF	TGTGCCAGCAGCCAAAACCGTTGGTCTGAGCAGTTCTTC
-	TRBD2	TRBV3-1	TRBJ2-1	CASSARTSGGLDEQFF	TGTGCCAGCAGTGCCCGGACTAGCGGGGGGTTGGATGAGCAGTTCTTC
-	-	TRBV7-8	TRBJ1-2	CASSLQKTFYGYTF	TGTGCCAGCAGCTTGCAGAAAACCTTCTATGGCTACACCTTC
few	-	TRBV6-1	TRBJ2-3	CASSEVADPGDTQYF	TGTGCCAGCAGTGAAGTAGCGGATCCCGGGGATACGCAGTATTTT
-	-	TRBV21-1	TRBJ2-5	CASSKRETQYF	TGTGCCAGCAGCAAGCGGGAGACCCAGTACTTC
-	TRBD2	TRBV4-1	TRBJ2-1	CASSVSGTSGGPDFTYNEQFF	TGCGCCAGCAGCGTATCCGGGACTAGCGGGGGGCCTGACTTTACCTACAATGAGCAGTTCTTC
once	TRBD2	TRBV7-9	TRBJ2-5	CASSRSGDMRFQQYF	TGTGCCAGCAGCCGGAGCGGGGATATGAGATTCCAGCAGTACTTC
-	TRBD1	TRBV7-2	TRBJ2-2	CASSYRTGTGELFF	TGTGCCAGCAGCTACCGGACAGGCACCGGGGAGCTGTTTTTT
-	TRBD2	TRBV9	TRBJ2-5	CASSAEGGLGKETQYF	TGTGCCAGCAGCGCAGAGGGGGGACTAGGTAAAGAGACCCAGTACTTC
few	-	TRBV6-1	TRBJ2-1	CATSIGGSYNEQFF	TGTGCCACGTCTATCGGGGGTTCCTACAATGAGCAGTTCTTC
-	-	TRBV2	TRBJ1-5	CASSPRAGQPQHF	TGTGCCAGCAGCCCACGGGCAGGCCAGCCCCAGCATTTT
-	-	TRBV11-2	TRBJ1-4	CASSPGRINEKLFF	TGTGCCAGCAGCCCGGGACGGATTAATGAAAAACTGTTTTTT
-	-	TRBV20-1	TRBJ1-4	CSAPGSWNEKLFF	TGCAGTGCTCCGGGGAGTTGGAATGAAAAACTGTTTTTT
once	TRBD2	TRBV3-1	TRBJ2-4	CASSQAGTRGEQYF	TGTGCCAGCAGCCAAGCTGGGACCCGGGGGGAGCAGTACTTC
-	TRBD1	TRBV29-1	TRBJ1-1	CSETGWNTEAFF	TGCAGCGAGACAGGGTGGAACACTGAAGCTTTCTTT
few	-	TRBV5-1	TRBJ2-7	CASSLFGAMGEQYF	TGCGCCAGCAGCTTGTTCGGGGCGATGGGCGAGCAGTACTTC
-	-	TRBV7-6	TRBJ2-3	CASSLSGGRPQYF	TGTGCCAGCAGCTTAAGTGGGGGCAGGCCCCAGTATTTT
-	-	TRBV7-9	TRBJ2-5	CASSLVIGAGTQYF	TGTGCCAGCAGCTTAGTTATCGGTGCGGGGACCCAGTACTTC